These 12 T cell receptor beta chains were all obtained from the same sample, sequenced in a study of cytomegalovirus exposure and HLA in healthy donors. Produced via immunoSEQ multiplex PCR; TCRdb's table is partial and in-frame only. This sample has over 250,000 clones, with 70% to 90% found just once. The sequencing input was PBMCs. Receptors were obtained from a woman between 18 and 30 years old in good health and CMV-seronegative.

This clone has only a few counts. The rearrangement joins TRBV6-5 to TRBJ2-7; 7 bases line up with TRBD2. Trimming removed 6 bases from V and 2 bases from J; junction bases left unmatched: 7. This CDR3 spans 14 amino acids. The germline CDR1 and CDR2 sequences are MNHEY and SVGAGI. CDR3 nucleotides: TGTGCCAGCAGCTCCCGACTAGCCACCTACGAGCAGTACTTC. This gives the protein CASSSRLATYEQYF.

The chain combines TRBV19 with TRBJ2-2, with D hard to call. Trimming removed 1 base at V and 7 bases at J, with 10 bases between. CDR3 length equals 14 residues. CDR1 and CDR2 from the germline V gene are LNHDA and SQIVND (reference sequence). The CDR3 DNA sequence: TGTGCCAGTAGTATAGGGGCTCTCGGCGGGGAGCTGTTTTTT. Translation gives CASSIGALGGELFF.

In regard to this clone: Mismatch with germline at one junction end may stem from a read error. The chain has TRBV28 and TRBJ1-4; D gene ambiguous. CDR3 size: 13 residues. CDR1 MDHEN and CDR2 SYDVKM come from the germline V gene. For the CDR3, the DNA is TGTGCCAGTAGTTCATCAACTAATGAAAAACTGTTTTTT. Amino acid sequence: CASSSSTNEKLFF.

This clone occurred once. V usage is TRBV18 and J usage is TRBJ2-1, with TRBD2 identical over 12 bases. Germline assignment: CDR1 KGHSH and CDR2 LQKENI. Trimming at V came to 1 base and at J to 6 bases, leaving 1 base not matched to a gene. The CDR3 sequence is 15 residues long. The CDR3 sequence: CASSPLGLAGNEQFF. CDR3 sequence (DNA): TGTGCCAGCTCACCACTGGGACTAGCGGGCAATGAGCAGTTCTTC.

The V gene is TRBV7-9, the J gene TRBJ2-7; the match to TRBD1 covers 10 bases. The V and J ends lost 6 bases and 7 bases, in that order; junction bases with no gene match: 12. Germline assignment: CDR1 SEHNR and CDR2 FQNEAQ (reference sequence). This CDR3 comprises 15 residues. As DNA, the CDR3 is TGTGCCAGCAGACCTACCGGGACAGGGGATGAGGAGCAGTACTTC. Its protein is CASRPTGTGDEEQYF.

CDR3 loop: CASTSLGGVPGNTIYF. Here the CDR3 DNA reads TGTGCCAGCACCTCGCTTGGAGGAGTTCCCGGAAACACCATATATTTT. The chain carries TRBV2 and TRBJ1-3; D unclear. V was clipped by 7 bases and J by 4 bases, with 20 bases between them. CDR1 and CDR2 from the germline V gene are SNHLY and FYNNEI. The CDR3 spans 16 residues.

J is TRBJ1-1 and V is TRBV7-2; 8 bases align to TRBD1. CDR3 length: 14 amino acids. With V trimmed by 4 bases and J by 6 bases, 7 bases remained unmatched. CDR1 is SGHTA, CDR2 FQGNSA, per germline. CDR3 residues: CASSSVTGVSEAFF. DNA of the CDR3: TGTGCCAGCAGCTCGGTGACAGGGGTGTCTGAAGCTTTCTTT.

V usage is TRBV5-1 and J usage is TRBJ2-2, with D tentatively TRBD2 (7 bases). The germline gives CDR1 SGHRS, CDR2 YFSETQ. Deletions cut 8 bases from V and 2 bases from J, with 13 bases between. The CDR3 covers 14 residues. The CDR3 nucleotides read TGCGCCAGTGGGGGGGACACCAACACCGGGGAGCTGTTTTTT. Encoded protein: CASGGDTNTGELFF.

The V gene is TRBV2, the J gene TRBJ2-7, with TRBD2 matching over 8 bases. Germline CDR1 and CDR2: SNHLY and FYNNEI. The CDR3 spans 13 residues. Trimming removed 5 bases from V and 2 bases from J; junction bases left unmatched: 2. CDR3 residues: CASSQRGTYEQYF. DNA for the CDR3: TGTGCCAGCAGTCAGCGGGGGACCTACGAGCAGTACTTC. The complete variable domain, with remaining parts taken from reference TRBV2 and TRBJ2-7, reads EPEVTQTPSHQVTQMGQEVILRCVPISNHLYFYWYRQILGQKVEFLVSFYNNEISEKSEIFDDQFSVERPDGSNFTLKIRSTKLEDSAMYFCASSQRGTYEQYFGPGTRLTVT.

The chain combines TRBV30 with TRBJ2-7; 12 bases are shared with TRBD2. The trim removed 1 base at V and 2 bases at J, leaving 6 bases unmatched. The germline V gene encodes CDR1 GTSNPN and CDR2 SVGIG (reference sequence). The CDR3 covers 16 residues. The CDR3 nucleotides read TGTGCCTGGAGTGGGGAAAGGACTAGCGGGGCCTACGAGCAGTACTTC. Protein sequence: CAWSGERTSGAYEQYF.

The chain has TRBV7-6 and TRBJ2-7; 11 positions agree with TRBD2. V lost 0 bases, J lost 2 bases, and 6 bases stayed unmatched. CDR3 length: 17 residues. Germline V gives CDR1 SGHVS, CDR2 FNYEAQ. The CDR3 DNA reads TGTGCCAGCAGCTTAGCGCCCCGTAGCGGGGGGGCCTACGAGCAGTACTTC. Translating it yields CASSLAPRSGGAYEQYF.

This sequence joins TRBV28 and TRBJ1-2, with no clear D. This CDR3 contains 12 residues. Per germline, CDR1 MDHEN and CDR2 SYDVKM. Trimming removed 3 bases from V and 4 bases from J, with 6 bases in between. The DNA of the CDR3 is TGTGCCAGCAGTTTCTCCGGCTATGGCTACACCTTC. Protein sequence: CASSFSGYGYTF.